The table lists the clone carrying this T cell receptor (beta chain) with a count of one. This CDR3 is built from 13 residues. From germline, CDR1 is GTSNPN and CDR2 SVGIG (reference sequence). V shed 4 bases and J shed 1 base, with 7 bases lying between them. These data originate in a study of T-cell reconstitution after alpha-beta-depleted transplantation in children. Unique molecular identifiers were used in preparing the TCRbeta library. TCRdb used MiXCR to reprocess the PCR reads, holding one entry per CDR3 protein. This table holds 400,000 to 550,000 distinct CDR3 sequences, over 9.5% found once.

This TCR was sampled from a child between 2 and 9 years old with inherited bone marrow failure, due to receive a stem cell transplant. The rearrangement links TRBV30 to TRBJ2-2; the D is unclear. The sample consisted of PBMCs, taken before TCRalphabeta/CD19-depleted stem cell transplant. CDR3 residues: CAWMPGNTGELFF. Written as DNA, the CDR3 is TGTGCCTGGATGCCCGGGAACACCGGGGAGCTGTTTTTT.